Each of the 6 T cell receptor beta chains below was sequenced from the same sample in a study of molecular identifiers for immune sequencing clone quantification. TCRdb called the PCR reads again in MiXCR, with one record for every CDR3 protein. The repertoire holds hundreds of thousands of distinct CDR3 sequences, with 20% to 25% as singletons. The sequenced sample was naive CD8+ T cells from blood, with Jurkat cell RNA spiked in. Subset described: FACS-sorted CD8+CD4-CCR7+CD45RA+ naive T cells. These receptors were obtained from a human donor in good health. Some libraries in this study had Jurkat cell RNA spiked in.

This clonotype has more than one count but fewer than ten. This sequence may be a read error, since a much larger clone differs from it by one base. This sequence joins TRBV5-1 and TRBJ1-1; D gene ambiguous. This CDR3 is built from 13 residues. The germline V gene encodes CDR1 SGHRS and CDR2 YFSETQ. The ends were cut back, 4 bases at V and 6 bases at J, with 13 bases in the middle. The chain's CDR3 is CASSTSQNAEAFF. Here the CDR3 DNA reads TGCGCCAGCAGCACGTCTCAAAACGCTGAAGCTTTCTTT.

Regarding this clonotype: Without the conserved terminal phenylalanine or tryptophan, this CDR3 likely stems from a read error. The rearrangement uses TRBV27 and TRBJ1-1; TRBD1 might be the D (6 bases). V was trimmed by 2 bases and J by 5 bases, leaving 15 bases between them. Germline CDR1 is MNHEY and CDR2 is SMNVEV (reference sequence). The CDR3 spans 15 residues. This CDR3 reads CASSLVAARGTEAFS. DNA for the CDR3: TGTGCCAGCAGTTTAGTGGCGGCGAGGGGGACTGAAGCTTTCTCT.

The chain links TRBV6-2 or TRBV6-3 to TRBJ2-4, with 11 bases lining up with TRBD1. In germline, CDR1 is MNHEY, CDR2 SVGEGT. V dropped 6 bases and J dropped 5; count of bases not matched to a gene: 15. The CDR3 length is 18 residues. The chain's CDR3 is CASSYRRDRGISENIQYF. DNA of the CDR3: TGTGCCAGCAGCTACCGCCGGGACAGGGGGATTTCAGAAAACATTCAGTACTTC.

At least ten counts were recorded for this clonotype. The rearrangement links TRBV4-3 to TRBJ2-3; weak D call: TRBD2 (5 bases). The length of the CDR3 is 15 residues. Trimming cost V 1 base and J 1 base, with 9 bases left between them. The germline V gene encodes CDR1 LGHNA and CDR2 YSLEER. CDR3 sequence (DNA): TGCGCCAGCAGCCAAGGGACTTTGGGCACAGATACGCAGTATTTT. Translated: CASSQGTLGTDTQYF.

V usage is TRBV29-1 and J usage is TRBJ2-7, with no clear D. CDR1 is SQVTM, CDR2 ANQGSEA, per germline. The CDR3 loop spans 12 amino acids. Trimming removed 1 base from V and 7 bases from J, with 11 bases in between. The CDR3 protein is CSVEGRPAEQYF. As DNA, the CDR3 is TGCAGCGTTGAAGGAAGACCGGCGGAGCAGTACTTC.

The sample holds many counts of this clonotype. Here the CDR3 reads CASSLEGRGGLETQYF. DNA of the CDR3: TGTGCCAGCAGCTTAGAGGGGCGAGGGGGGCTGGAGACCCAGTACTTC. The chain joins TRBV7-6 to TRBJ2-5; D may match TRBD1 or TRBD2 (6 bases each). Germline lookup yields CDR1 SGHVS and CDR2 FNYEAQ. The length of the CDR3 is 16 residues. V was pared by 1 base and J by 5 bases, with 17 bases between.